One and the same sample provided the 27 T cell receptor beta chains below, sequenced in a study of metastatic and nonmetastatic thyroid tumors. TCRdb ran MiXCR on the PCR reads. The sample lists some 54,000 clones; about a sixth were seen once. No patient received treatment before thyroid surgery. The sequenced sample consisted of blood. These receptors were taken from a female donor with papillary thyroid cancer or a benign thyroid nodule (not recorded which). Some clones in this sample may be carry-over from other donors' samples.

Notes on this clone: A clone one base away is much larger, so this may be a read error. This chain links TRBV18 with TRBJ2-2; tentatively, D is TRBD2 (5 bases). The germline V gene has CDR1 KGHSH and CDR2 LQKENI. The CDR3 covers 13 residues. CDR3 bases: TGTGCCAGCAATAGCGTGAAAACCGGGCAGCTGTTTTTT. It encodes CASNSVKTGQLFF.

Many counts were recorded for this clone. The genes are TRBV7-6 and TRBJ1-5; a possible D gene is TRBD1 (6 bases). The CDR3 sequence is 12 residues long. Germline CDR1 is SGHVS and CDR2 is FNYEAQ. The V and J ends lost 4 bases and 9 bases respectively, with 10 bases between them. The CDR3 DNA is TGTGCCAGCAGCTCATTACAGGGGCCCCAGCATTTT. Translation gives CASSSLQGPQHF.

Comment on this clone: Germline and junction disagree at one end, which may indicate a read error. The chain couples TRBV7-8 to TRBJ1-2, with D possibly being TRBD1 (6 bases). The CDR3 totals 12 residues. CDR1 SGHVS and CDR2 FQNEAQ come from the germline V gene. The CDR3 DNA is TGTGCCAACAGCCAAGACAGGTATGGCTACACCTTC. Residues: CANSQDRYGYTF.

Comments on this clone: A much larger clone sits a single nucleotide away, making a read error possible. The chain is built from TRBV18 and TRBJ2-2; D remains unclear. The V and J ends lost 3 bases and 3 bases respectively, with 5 bases between them. The CDR3 sequence is 13 residues long. Per the germline V gene, CDR1 is KGHSH and CDR2 is LQKENI. The chain's CDR3 is CASSPSDTGELFF. CDR3 bases: TGTGCCAGCTCACCTTCAGACACCGGGGAGCTGTTTTTT.

This clone was counted at least ten times. The V gene is TRBV27, the J gene TRBJ1-1; a possible D gene is TRBD1 (6 bases). Per the germline V gene, CDR1 is MNHEY and CDR2 is SMNVEV (reference sequence). The CDR3 runs 13 residues. Trimming left V 1 base short and J 10 bases short, with 13 bases between. CDR3 sequence (DNA): TGTGCCAGCAGTTTATTTGTGGGGGGCTCAGCTTTCTTT. Translation gives CASSLFVGGSAFF.

This clone was seen ten or more times. The chain carries TRBV4-1 and TRBJ2-1, with D perhaps TRBD1 or TRBD2 (5 bases each). Trimming took off 1 base at V and 7 bases at J, with 14 bases between the two ends. This CDR3 has 15 residues. CDR1 MGHRA and CDR2 YSYEKL come from the germline V gene. This CDR3 reads CASSQVGRGLNEQFF. The CDR3 DNA reads as TGCGCCAGCAGCCAAGTGGGGCGCGGGTTGAATGAGCAGTTCTTC.

At least ten counts were recorded for this clone. The rearrangement uses TRBV20-1 and TRBJ1-1; D is possibly TRBD1 (5 bases). Trimming took 2 bases from V and 8 from J, leaving 15 bases between them. The CDR3 is 13 residues long. Germline CDR1 and CDR2: DFQATT and SNEGSKA (reference sequence). Here the CDR3 reads CSARSYRLGEAFF. The DNA of the CDR3 is TGCAGTGCTAGATCCTACAGGCTTGGGGAAGCTTTCTTT.

V usage is TRBV12-3 or TRBV12-4 and J usage is TRBJ2-5; 11 nucleotides agree with TRBD2. The CDR3 runs 15 residues. V lost 7 bases and J lost 5; bases outside the gene matches: 9. CDR3 in amino acids: CASIPSGTSGETQYF. The CDR3 DNA follows: TGTGCCAGCATTCCCTCCGGGACTAGCGGCGAGACCCAGTACTTC.

Many counts were recorded for this clone. The rearrangement links TRBV19 to TRBJ1-1; D might be TRBD1 (5 bases). Per germline, CDR1 LNHDA and CDR2 SQIVND (reference sequence). This CDR3 region has 13 residues. V lost 7 bases to trimming and J lost 10 bases, with 19 bases between them. CDR3 protein: CASNLRGREGAFF. The DNA of the CDR3 is TGTGCCAGTAACTTAAGGGGCAGGGAAGGAGCTTTCTTT.

In this sample, this clone turned up a few times. The rearrangement joins TRBV29-1 to TRBJ2-5, with no clear D. From germline, CDR1 is SQVTM and CDR2 ANQGSEA. The CDR3 is 15 residues long. V lost 2 bases to trimming and J lost 4 bases, with 17 bases between them. The CDR3 DNA follows: TGCAGCGTTGAATGCGGCACACCCCTGGTAGAGACCCAGTACTTC. The encoded protein is CSVECGTPLVETQYF.

This clone was found many times. This sequence joins TRBV7-3 and TRBJ2-3, with D maybe TRBD1 (6 bases). Trimming removed 3 bases from V and 0 bases from J, with 7 bases in between. The CDR3 extends over 14 amino acids. The germline V gene has CDR1 SGHTA and CDR2 FQGTGA. The CDR3, as DNA: TGTGCCAGCAGCTTGGGGGCTAGCACAGATACGCAGTATTTT. This sequence encodes CASSLGASTDTQYF.

On this clone: Because it lacks the conserved phenylalanine or tryptophan at the end, this CDR3 is likely a read error. The chain uses TRBV19 and TRBJ1-6, with D possibly matching TRBD1 (6 bases). Trimming pared 7 bases from V and 10 bases from J, leaving 20 bases between. The CDR3 is made up of 15 amino acids. CDR1 is LNHDA and CDR2 is SQIVND in the germline V gene (reference sequence). In nucleotides, the CDR3 is TGTGCCAGTACTGATCAGGGGAGATCTCGGTCACCCCTCCACTTA. It translates to CASTDQGRSRSPLHL.

Here the CDR3 reads CATSDGGTGLETQYF. Written as DNA, the CDR3 is TGTGCCACCAGTGATGGGGGGACAGGGTTAGAGACCCAGTACTTC. The chain recombines TRBV24-1 with TRBJ2-5; 9 bases line up with TRBD1. Germline loops: CDR1 KGHDR, CDR2 SFDVKD. V shed 3 bases and J 4 bases; nucleotides not matched to a gene: 5. This CDR3 region has 15 residues.

This clone was counted many times. The chain is built from TRBV6-1 and TRBJ2-3, with TRBD1 matching over 10 bases. V gave up 6 bases and J gave up 6 bases; unmatched junction bases: 6. The CDR3 has 14 amino acids. Germline CDR1 reads MNHNS; CDR2 reads SASEGT. The CDR3 protein is CASRRTGGQDTQYF. CDR3 bases: TGTGCCAGCAGACGGACAGGGGGGCAGGATACGCAGTATTTT.

This clone was observed at least ten times. The V gene is TRBV20-1, the J gene TRBJ1-5; tentative D call: TRBD1 (6 bases). This CDR3 has 15 amino acids. Trimming took off 5 bases at V and 1 base at J, with 15 bases between the two ends. The germline gives CDR1 DFQATT, CDR2 SNEGSKA (reference sequence). As DNA, the CDR3 is TGCAGTGCTTTTTTGGGGGGGGGCAGCAATCAGCCCCAGCATTTT. This gives the protein CSAFLGGGSNQPQHF.

V is TRBV5-1 and J is TRBJ2-3, with 10 bases matching TRBD2. CDR1 SGHRS and CDR2 YFSETQ come from the germline V gene. Unmatched junction bases numbered 16, after V lost 5 bases and J lost 1 base. The CDR3 consists of 19 residues. Written as DNA, the CDR3 is TGCGCCAGCAGTCCTCTACTAGCGGGGTGCGCAGGTGGCACAGATACGCAGTATTTT. Residues: CASSPLLAGCAGGTDTQYF. The full variable domain, completed using reference TRBV5-1 and TRBJ2-3, is KAGVTQTPRYLIKTRGQQVTLSCSPISGHRSVSWYQQTPGQGLQFLFEYFSETQRNKGNFPGRFSGRQFSNSRSEMNVSTLELGDSALYLCASSPLLAGCAGGTDTQYFGPGTRLTVL.

This clone was detected once. A much larger clone lies a single base off, so this may be a read error. Different DNA sequences within this sample yield the same CDR3. This chain connects TRBV7-7 to TRBJ2-5; D is undetermined. Trimming stripped 0 bases from V and 5 bases from J, with 7 bases between. CDR3 size: 13 residues. The germline V gene encodes CDR1 SSHAT and CDR2 FNYEAQ (reference sequence). The CDR3 nucleotides are TGTGCCAGCAGCTTAGCCCTTGTTGAGACCCAGTACTTC. Amino acids: CASSLALVETQYF.

This clone was recorded a few times. This may be a read error, as it is one base from a much larger clone. J is TRBJ2-6 and V is TRBV29-1; no definite D call. CDR3 size: 14 residues. V was trimmed by 8 bases and J by 0 bases, leaving 11 bases between them. The germline V gene has CDR1 SQVTM and CDR2 ANQGSEA. The CDR3 protein is CSFRRTSGANVLTF. CDR3 in DNA: TGCAGCTTTCGACGAACCTCTGGGGCCAACGTCCTGACTTTC. The full variable domain, rest sourced from reference TRBV29-1 and TRBJ2-6, is SAVISQKPSRDICQRGTSLTIQCQVDSQVTMMFWYRQQPGQSLTLIATANQGSEATYESGFVIDKFPISRPNLTFSTLTVSNMSPEDSSIYLCSFRRTSGANVLTFGAGSRLTVL.

This clone was recorded many times. Additional DNA sequences in this sample encode the identical CDR3. The V and J genes are TRBV5-4 and TRBJ2-7, with D hard to call. The CDR3 is 11 amino acids. Germline lookup yields CDR1 SGHNT and CDR2 YYREEE (reference sequence). V was pared by 3 bases and J by 5 bases, with 6 bases between. DNA for the CDR3: TGTGCCAGCAGCTCCATCAACGAGCAGTACTTC. Its translation: CASSSINEQYF.

J is TRBJ1-6 and V is TRBV4-2; D is undetermined. The CDR3 spans 18 residues. With 0 bases removed from V and 7 bases from J, the gap between germline ends came to 19 bases. In germline, CDR1 is LGHNA, CDR2 YNFKEQ. The CDR3 DNA sequence: TGTGCCAGCAGCCAAGAACTCATCCGTCGGGGTAACAATTCACCCCTCCACTTT. Protein sequence: CASSQELIRRGNNSPLHF.

This clone was recorded at least ten times. The chain uses TRBV6-6 and TRBJ2-1; 7 nucleotides align to TRBD2. In germline, CDR1 is MNHNY, CDR2 SVGAGI (reference sequence). The V gene end was trimmed by 0 bases and the J gene end by 3 bases; junction bases not matched to a gene: 2. The CDR3 spans 15 residues. The CDR3 nucleotides are TGTGCCAGCAGTTACTCGGGGGGGTTCTACAATGAGCAGTTCTTC. Translating gives CASSYSGGFYNEQFF.

This clone was seen ten or more times. The genes are TRBV11-2 and TRBJ2-3; 7 bases are shared with TRBD1. Trimming removed 4 bases from V and 1 base from J; junction bases left unmatched: 2. CDR3 length: 14 residues. In germline, CDR1 is SGHAT, CDR2 FQNNGV. The chain's CDR3 is CASSWGQRTDTQYF. CDR3 nucleotide sequence: TGTGCCAGCAGCTGGGGACAGCGCACAGATACGCAGTATTTT.

The rearrangement links TRBV20-1 to TRBJ2-5; D unresolved. Per germline, CDR1 DFQATT and CDR2 SNEGSKA (reference sequence). Trimming cost V 1 base and J 8 bases, with 20 bases left between them. CDR3 length: 15 amino acids. Here the CDR3 reads CSARGLDVLGDTQYF. The CDR3 DNA follows: TGCAGTGCTAGAGGCCTTGATGTGCTAGGAGATACCCAGTACTTC.

A word on this clone: Just one base apart from a much larger clone, this may be a read error. This chain uses TRBV18 with TRBJ2-5; D is undetermined. There are 14 residues in the CDR3. The germline V gene encodes CDR1 KGHSH and CDR2 LQKENI. This chain's CDR3 is CASSPKHSVETQHF. CDR3 sequence (DNA): TGTGCCAGCTCACCAAAACACTCCGTGGAAACCCAGCACTTC.

In its sample, this clone was seen many times. The chain employs TRBV28 and TRBJ1-3; D gene unclear. CDR1 and CDR2 from the germline V gene are MDHEN and SYDVKM. The ends were cut back, 2 bases at V and 0 bases at J, with 14 bases in the middle. CDR3 size: 17 residues. The CDR3 spells CASSLGSALFSGNTIYF. As DNA, the CDR3 is TGTGCCAGCAGTTTAGGGTCAGCATTATTCTCTGGAAACACCATATATTTT. The whole variable domain, remainder taken from reference TRBV28 and TRBJ1-3, is DVKVTQSSRYLVKRTGEKVFLECVQDMDHENMFWYRQDPGLGLRLIYFSYDVKMKEKGDIPEGYSVSREKKERFSLILESASTNQTSMYLCASSLGSALFSGNTIYFGEGSWLTVV.

Notes on this clone: At one boundary the junction diverges from the germline segment, which might be a read error. The chain recombines TRBV6-4 with TRBJ2-7; D is tentatively TRBD1 or TRBD2 (5 bases each). CDR3 length: 14 amino acids. Germline-derived CDR1 and CDR2 are MRHNA and SNTAGT. The CDR3 nucleotides are TGTGACAGCAGTCGGGACGACACCTCCTACGAGCAGTACTTC. This translates into CDSSRDDTSYEQYF.

This clone was detected ten times or more. Other DNA sequences within the sample encode an identical CDR3. The chain employs TRBV5-4 and TRBJ2-2, with TRBD1 as a possible D gene (6 bases). Trimming pared 4 bases from V and 6 bases from J, leaving 16 bases between. The CDR3 is 15 residues long. Per germline, CDR1 SGHNT and CDR2 YYREEE (reference sequence). This CDR3 reads CASSTPRKGAGELFF. The CDR3 DNA reads TGTGCCAGCAGCACGCCGCGCAAGGGGGCCGGGGAGCTGTTTTTT.